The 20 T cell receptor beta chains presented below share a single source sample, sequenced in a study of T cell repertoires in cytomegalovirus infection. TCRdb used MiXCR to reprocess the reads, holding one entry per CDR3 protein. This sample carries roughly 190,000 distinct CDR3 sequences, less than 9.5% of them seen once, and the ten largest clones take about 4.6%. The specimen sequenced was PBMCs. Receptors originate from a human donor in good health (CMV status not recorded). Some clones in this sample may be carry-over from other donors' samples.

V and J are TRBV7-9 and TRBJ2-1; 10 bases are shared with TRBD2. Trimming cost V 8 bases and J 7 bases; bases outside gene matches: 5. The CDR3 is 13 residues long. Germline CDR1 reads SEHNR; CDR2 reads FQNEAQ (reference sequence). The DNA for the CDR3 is TGTGCCAGCGGGGCTAGCGGGGGAAATGAGCAGTTCTTC. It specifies CASGASGGNEQFF.

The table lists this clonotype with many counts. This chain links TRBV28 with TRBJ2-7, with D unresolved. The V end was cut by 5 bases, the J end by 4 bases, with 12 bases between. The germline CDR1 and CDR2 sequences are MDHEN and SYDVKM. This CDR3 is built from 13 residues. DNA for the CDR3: TGTGCCAGCAGTCCCTCGGACCTTTACGAGCAGTACTTC. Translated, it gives CASSPSDLYEQYF.

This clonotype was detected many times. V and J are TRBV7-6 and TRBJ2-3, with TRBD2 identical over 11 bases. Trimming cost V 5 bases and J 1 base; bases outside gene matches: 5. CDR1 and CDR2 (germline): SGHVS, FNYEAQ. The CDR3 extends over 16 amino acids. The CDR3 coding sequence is TGTGCCAGCAGCGGAATAGCGGGAGGGGGCACAGATACGCAGTATTTT. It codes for CASSGIAGGGTDTQYF.

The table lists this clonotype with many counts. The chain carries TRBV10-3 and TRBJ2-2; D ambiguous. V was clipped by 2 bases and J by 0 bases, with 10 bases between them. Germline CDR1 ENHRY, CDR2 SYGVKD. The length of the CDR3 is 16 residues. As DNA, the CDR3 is TGTGCCATCAGTGAGGACGCAGCCTCGAACACCGGGGAGCTGTTTTTT. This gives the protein CAISEDAASNTGELFF.

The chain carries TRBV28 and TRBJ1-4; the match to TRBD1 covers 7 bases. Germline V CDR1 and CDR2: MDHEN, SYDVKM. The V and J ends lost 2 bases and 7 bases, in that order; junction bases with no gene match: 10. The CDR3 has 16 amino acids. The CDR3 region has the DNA TGTGCCAGCAGTTTACCCACAGGGGAGGTTACTGAAAAACTGTTTTTT. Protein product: CASSLPTGEVTEKLFF.

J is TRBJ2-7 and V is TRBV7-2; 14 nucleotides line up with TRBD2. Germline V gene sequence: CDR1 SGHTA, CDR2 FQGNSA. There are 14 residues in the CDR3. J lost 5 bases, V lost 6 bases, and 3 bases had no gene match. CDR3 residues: CASRPGLAGDEQYF. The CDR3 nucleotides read TGTGCCAGCAGACCGGGACTAGCGGGAGACGAGCAGTACTTC.

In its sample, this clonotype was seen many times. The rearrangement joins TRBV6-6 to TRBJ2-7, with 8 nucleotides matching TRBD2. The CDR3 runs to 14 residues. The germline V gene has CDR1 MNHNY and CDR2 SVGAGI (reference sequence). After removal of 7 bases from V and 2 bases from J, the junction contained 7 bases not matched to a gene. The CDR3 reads CASTHSGTPYEQYF. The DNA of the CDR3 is TGTGCCAGCACCCATAGCGGGACCCCCTACGAGCAGTACTTC.

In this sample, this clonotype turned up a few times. The CDR3, as DNA: TGTGCCTGGAGGGACCAGGGGGCATATCAGCCCCAGCATTTT. It encodes CAWRDQGAYQPQHF. This sequence joins TRBV30 and TRBJ1-5; 8 bases agree with TRBD1. This CDR3 contains 14 residues. The germline gives CDR1 GTSNPN, CDR2 SVGIG (reference sequence). J was trimmed by 5 bases and V by 3 bases; bases with no gene match: 6.

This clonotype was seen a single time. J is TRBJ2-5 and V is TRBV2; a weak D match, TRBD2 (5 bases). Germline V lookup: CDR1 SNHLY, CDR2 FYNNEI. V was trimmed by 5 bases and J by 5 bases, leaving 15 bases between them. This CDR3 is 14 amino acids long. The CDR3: CASSSTRSGETQYF. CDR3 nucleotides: TGTGCCAGCAGTTCTACTAGATCGGGTGAGACCCAGTACTTC.

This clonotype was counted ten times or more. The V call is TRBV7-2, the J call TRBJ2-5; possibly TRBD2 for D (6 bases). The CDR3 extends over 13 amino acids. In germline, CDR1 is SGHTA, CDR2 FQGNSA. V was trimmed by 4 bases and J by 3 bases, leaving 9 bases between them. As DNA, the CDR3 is TGTGCCAGCAGCTCGGGACTCAAAGAGACCCAGTACTTC. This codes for CASSSGLKETQYF. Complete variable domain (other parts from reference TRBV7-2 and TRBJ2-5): GAGVSQSPSNKVTEKGKDVELRCDPISGHTALYWYRQSLGQGLEFLIYFQGNSAPDKSGLPSDRFSAERTGGSVSTLTIQRTQQEDSAVYLCASSSGLKETQYFGPGTRLLVL.

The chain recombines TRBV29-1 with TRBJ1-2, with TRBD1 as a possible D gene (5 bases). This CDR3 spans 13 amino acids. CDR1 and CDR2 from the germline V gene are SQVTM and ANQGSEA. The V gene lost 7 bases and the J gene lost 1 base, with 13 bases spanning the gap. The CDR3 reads CSARRGGNYGYTF. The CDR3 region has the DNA TGCAGCGCTAGGCGTGGGGGTAACTATGGCTACACCTTC.

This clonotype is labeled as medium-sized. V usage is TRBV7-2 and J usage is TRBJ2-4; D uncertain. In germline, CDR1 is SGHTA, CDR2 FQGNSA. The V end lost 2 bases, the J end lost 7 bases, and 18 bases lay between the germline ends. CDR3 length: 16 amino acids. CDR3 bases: TGTGCCAGCAGCTTACTGGTCGGCAGGCTGGGGAACATTCAGTACTTC. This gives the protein CASSLLVGRLGNIQYF. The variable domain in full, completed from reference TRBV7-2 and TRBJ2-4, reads GAGVSQSPSNKVTEKGKDVELRCDPISGHTALYWYRQSLGQGLEFLIYFQGNSAPDKSGLPSDRFSAERTGGSVSTLTIQRTQQEDSAVYLCASSLLVGRLGNIQYFGAGTRLSVL.

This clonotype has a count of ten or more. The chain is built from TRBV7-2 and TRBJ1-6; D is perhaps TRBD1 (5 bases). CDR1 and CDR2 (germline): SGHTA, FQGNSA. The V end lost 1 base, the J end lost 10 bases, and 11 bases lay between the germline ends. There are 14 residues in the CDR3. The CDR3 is CASSLVSGGSPLHF. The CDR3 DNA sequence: TGTGCCAGCAGCTTAGTTTCCGGGGGGTCACCCCTCCACTTT.

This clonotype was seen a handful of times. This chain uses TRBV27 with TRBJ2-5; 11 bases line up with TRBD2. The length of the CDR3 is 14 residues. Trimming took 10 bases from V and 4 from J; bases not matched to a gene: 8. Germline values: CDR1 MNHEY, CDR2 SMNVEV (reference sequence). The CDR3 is CATRRSGRAETQYF. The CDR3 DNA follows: TGTGCCACCAGACGTAGCGGGAGGGCAGAGACCCAGTACTTC.

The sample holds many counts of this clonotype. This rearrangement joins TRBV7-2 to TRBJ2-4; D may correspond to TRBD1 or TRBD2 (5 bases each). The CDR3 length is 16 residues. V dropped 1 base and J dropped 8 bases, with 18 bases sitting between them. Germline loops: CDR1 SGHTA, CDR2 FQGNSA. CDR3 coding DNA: TGTGCCAGCAGCTTAGGGTCGGGACCGACAACCGACATTCAGTACTTC. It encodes CASSLGSGPTTDIQYF.

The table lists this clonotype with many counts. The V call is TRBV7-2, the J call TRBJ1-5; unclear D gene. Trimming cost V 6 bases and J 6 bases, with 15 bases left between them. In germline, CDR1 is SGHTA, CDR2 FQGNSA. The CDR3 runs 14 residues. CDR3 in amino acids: CASSPSWSGQPQHF. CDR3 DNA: TGTGCCAGCAGTCCCTCCTGGAGCGGTCAGCCCCAGCATTTT.

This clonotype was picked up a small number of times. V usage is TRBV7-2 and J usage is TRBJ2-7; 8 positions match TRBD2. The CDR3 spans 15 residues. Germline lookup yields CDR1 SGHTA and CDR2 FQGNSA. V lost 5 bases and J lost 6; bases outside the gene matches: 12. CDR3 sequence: CASSPFRGGLGEQYF. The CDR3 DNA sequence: TGTGCCAGCAGCCCCTTTCGGGGGGGGCTTGGCGAGCAGTACTTC.

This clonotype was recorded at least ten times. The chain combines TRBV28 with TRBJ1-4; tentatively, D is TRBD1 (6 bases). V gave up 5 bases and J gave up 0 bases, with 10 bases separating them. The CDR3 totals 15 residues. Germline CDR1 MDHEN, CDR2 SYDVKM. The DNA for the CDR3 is TGTGCCAGCAGTGAATCAGGGGCAACTAATGAAAAACTGTTTTTT. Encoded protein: CASSESGATNEKLFF.

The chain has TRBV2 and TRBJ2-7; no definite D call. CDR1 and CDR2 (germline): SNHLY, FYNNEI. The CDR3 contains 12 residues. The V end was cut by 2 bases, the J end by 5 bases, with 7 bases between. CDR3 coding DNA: TGTGCCAGCAGTGAATCTGGGAACGAGCAGTACTTC. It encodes CASSESGNEQYF.

As DNA, the CDR3 is TGTGCCAGCAGTTACGGGACGGCTAGCAATCAGCCCCAGCATTTT. This codes for CASSYGTASNQPQHF. V usage is TRBV6-2 or TRBV6-3 and J usage is TRBJ1-5, with a tentative D call TRBD1 (5 bases). Germline CDR1 is MNHEY and CDR2 is SVGEGT. Trimming took off 2 bases at V and 0 bases at J, with 8 bases between the two ends. The CDR3 runs to 15 residues.